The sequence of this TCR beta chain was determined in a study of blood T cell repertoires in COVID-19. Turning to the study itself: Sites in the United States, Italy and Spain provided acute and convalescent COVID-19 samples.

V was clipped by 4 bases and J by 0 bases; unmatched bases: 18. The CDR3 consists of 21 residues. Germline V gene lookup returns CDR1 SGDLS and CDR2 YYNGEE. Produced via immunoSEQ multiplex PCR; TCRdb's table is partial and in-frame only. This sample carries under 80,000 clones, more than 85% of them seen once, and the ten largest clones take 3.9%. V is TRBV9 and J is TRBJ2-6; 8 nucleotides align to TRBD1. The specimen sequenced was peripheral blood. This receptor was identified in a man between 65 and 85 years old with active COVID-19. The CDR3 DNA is TGTGCCAGCAGCCCCCGCTTTAGGACAGGGAAGGGATCCTCTGGGGCCAACGTCCTGACTTTC. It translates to CASSPRFRTGKGSSGANVLTF.